Below, 17 T cell receptor beta chains from the same sample are listed, as sequenced in a study of OX40 agonist ivuxolimab in advanced cancers. Sequencing used immunoSEQ multiplex PCR; TCRdb keeps in-frame clones, though not all of them. The sample yields roughly 58,000 clones, approximately 91% seen once. The sample in question was CD4+ or CD8+ T cells sorted from blood, obtained in a trial of the OX40 agonist ivuxolimab. Source of these receptors: an adult with an advanced solid tumor such as melanoma, head and neck, liver or kidney cancer.

This clone was seen just once. The chain uses TRBV7-9 and TRBJ2-5; D tentatively fits TRBD1 or TRBD2 (6 bases each). The germline V gene encodes CDR1 SEHNR and CDR2 FQNEAQ (reference sequence). Trimming left V 8 bases short and J 4 bases short, with 14 bases between. The CDR3 is made up of 13 amino acids. In nucleotides, the CDR3 is TGTGCCAGCCTTCGGGGGACACGAGAGACCCAGTACTTC. It yields the protein CASLRGTRETQYF.

The rearrangement uses TRBV25-1 and TRBJ2-5, with 8 bases fitting TRBD1. This CDR3 spans 15 amino acids. Germline loops: CDR1 MGHDK, CDR2 SYGVNS. V lost 6 bases to trimming and J lost 5 bases; unmatched junction nucleotides: 11. CDR3 protein: CASSPGQGLIETQYF. CDR3 nucleotides: TGTGCCAGCAGCCCCGGACAGGGTTTGATCGAGACCCAGTACTTC. Full variable domain (missing parts from reference TRBV25-1 and TRBJ2-5): EADIYQTPRYLVIGTGKKITLECSQTMGHDKMYWYQQDPGMELHLIHYSYGVNSTEKGDLSSESTVSRIRTEHFPLTLESARPSHTSQYLCASSPGQGLIETQYFGPGTRLLVL.

The chain joins TRBV7-2 to TRBJ2-5, with D tentatively TRBD2 (5 bases). The V gene lost 3 bases and the J gene lost 3 bases, with 14 bases spanning the gap. This CDR3 is 15 amino acids long. Germline lookup yields CDR1 SGHTA and CDR2 FQGNSA. DNA of the CDR3: TGTGCCAGCAGCTTGGGATCCCAGAGGGAAGAGACCCAGTACTTC. This translates into CASSLGSQREETQYF.

This chain connects TRBV6-5 to TRBJ2-7; either TRBD1 or TRBD2 may fit D (5 bases each). This CDR3 comprises 15 residues. The germline V and J ends were trimmed by 5 bases and 9 bases, with 23 bases remaining between them. Germline V gene sequence: CDR1 MNHEY, CDR2 SVGAGI. CDR3: CASSATPGAKVGQYF. The CDR3 DNA is TGTGCCAGCAGTGCTACGCCCGGGGCCAAAGTTGGGCAGTACTTC.

The chain combines TRBV9 with TRBJ2-7; D perhaps matches TRBD1 (6 bases). CDR1 is SGDLS, CDR2 YYNGEE, per germline. The CDR3 is 14 residues long. Trimming shortened V by 4 bases and J by 3 bases, and 14 bases separated the two germline ends. The CDR3 DNA reads TGTGCCAGCAGCCCTCACGGGACATACTACGAGCAGTACTTC. It yields the protein CASSPHGTYYEQYF.

This clone is categorized as medium-sized. The chain links TRBV7-8 to TRBJ2-2; D unresolved. Trimming cost V 1 base and J 3 bases, with 6 bases left between them. The germline gives CDR1 SGHVS, CDR2 FQNEAQ. The CDR3 is made up of 14 amino acids. The chain's CDR3 is CASSLDTYTGELFF. The CDR3 DNA reads as TGTGCCAGCAGCTTAGACACCTACACCGGGGAGCTGTTTTTT.

The chain couples TRBV5-8 to TRBJ2-3; no clear D gene. This CDR3 comprises 13 residues. Trimming took 5 bases from V and 5 from J, leaving 12 bases between them. The germline V gene has CDR1 SGHTS and CDR2 YDEGEE. CDR3 amino acids: CASRVQSLDTQYF. Written as DNA, the CDR3 is TGTGCCAGCAGGGTACAGAGCTTAGATACGCAGTATTTT.

The chain couples TRBV9 to TRBJ1-3; D is perhaps TRBD1 (5 bases). V shed 3 bases and J shed 1 base, with 14 bases lying between them. Germline V lookup: CDR1 SGDLS, CDR2 YYNGEE. The CDR3 runs to 16 residues. The DNA for the CDR3 is TGTGCCAGCAGCGCCCGACAGTTCATGTCTGGAAACACCATATATTTT. This translates into CASSARQFMSGNTIYF.

The J gene is TRBJ2-5, the V gene TRBV7-2; D gene ambiguous. This CDR3 contains 14 residues. The germline V gene encodes CDR1 SGHTA and CDR2 FQGNSA. V was cut by 0 bases and J by 2 bases, with 7 bases left in between. The CDR3 DNA sequence: TGTGCCAGCAGCTTAGCGATATCACAAGAGACCCAGTACTTC. Amino acids: CASSLAISQETQYF.

The chain recombines TRBV7-2 with TRBJ2-1; 7 nucleotides match TRBD2. The CDR3 sequence is 16 residues long. Per the germline V gene, CDR1 is SGHTA and CDR2 is FQGNSA. Trimming cost V 2 bases and J 1 base; bases outside gene matches: 5. CDR3 sequence (DNA): TGTGCCAGCAGCTTATGGCGCGGGGGTTCCTACAATGAGCAGTTCTTC. Translation: CASSLWRGGSYNEQFF.

The chain joins TRBV5-1 to TRBJ2-2, with D possibly TRBD2 on 5 matching bases. CDR1 is SGHRS, CDR2 YFSETQ, per germline. The CDR3 extends over 16 amino acids. Between the trimmed V and J ends, which lost 0 bases and 0 bases, there was a span of 9 bases. The CDR3 nucleotides read TGCGCCAGCAGCTTGGTTGGAGCGGCGAACACCGGGGAGCTGTTTTTT. This encodes CASSLVGAANTGELFF.

V usage is TRBV7-2 and J usage is TRBJ2-5; TRBD1 matches at 11 bases. CDR3 size: 18 residues. Germline values: CDR1 SGHTA, CDR2 FQGNSA. V shed 5 bases and J 5 bases; nucleotides not matched to a gene: 16. The CDR3 sequence is CASSRVGQGAASGETQYF. The CDR3 DNA sequence: TGTGCCAGCAGCCGGGTAGGACAGGGGGCGGCAAGTGGTGAGACCCAGTACTTC. Full variable domain (rest looked up from reference TRBV7-2 and TRBJ2-5): GAGVSQSPSNKVTEKGKDVELRCDPISGHTALYWYRQSLGQGLEFLIYFQGNSAPDKSGLPSDRFSAERTGGSVSTLTIQRTQQEDSAVYLCASSRVGQGAASGETQYFGPGTRLLVL.

The CDR3 DNA reads TGTGCCACTTCCAAGGACAGGGGTCAAGAGACCCAGTACTTC. Amino acids: CATSKDRGQETQYF. J is TRBJ2-5 and V is TRBV19; TRBD1 aligns across 9 bases. The CDR3 consists of 14 residues. Looked up from germline, CDR1 is LNHDA and CDR2 is SQIVND (reference sequence). Trimming removed 10 bases from V and 2 bases from J; junction bases left unmatched: 8.

J is TRBJ1-5 and V is TRBV7-2; 9 nucleotides align to TRBD1. Germline CDR1 reads SGHTA; CDR2 reads FQGNSA. The ends lost 5 bases at V and 7 bases at J; junction bases unmatched: 3. This CDR3 comprises 13 residues. Written as DNA, the CDR3 is TGTGCCAGCAGCCTGGACAGGGGACAGCCCCAGCATTTT. Protein: CASSLDRGQPQHF.

The V gene is TRBV7-9, the J gene TRBJ1-5; possible D gene TRBD1, 5 bases. The CDR3 loop spans 15 amino acids. V was clipped by 6 bases and J by 3 bases, with 15 bases between them. The germline gives CDR1 SEHNR, CDR2 FQNEAQ (reference sequence). The CDR3: CASSRSGAYNQPQHF. The CDR3 nucleotides are TGTGCCAGCAGTCGTTCCGGGGCCTACAATCAGCCCCAGCATTTT.

The V gene is TRBV7-2, the J gene TRBJ2-1; 13 nucleotides match TRBD2. V lost 3 bases to trimming and J lost 15 bases; unmatched junction nucleotides: 8. Germline lookup yields CDR1 SGHTA and CDR2 FQGNSA. The CDR3 has 14 amino acids. In DNA form, the CDR3 reads TGTGCCAGCAGCTTCGGGCAACTAGCGGGAGGGGTGTTCTTC. Translated, it gives CASSFGQLAGGVFF.

This rearrangement joins TRBV6-5 to TRBJ2-7; D is undetermined. The length of the CDR3 is 14 residues. Germline CDR1 MNHEY, CDR2 SVGAGI. V lost 3 bases and J 1 base, leaving 10 bases between the germline ends. The CDR3 DNA sequence: TGTGCCAGCAGTTATGACCCCAGGTCCTACGAGCAGTACTTC. Its translation: CASSYDPRSYEQYF.